These 27 T cell receptor beta chains originate from one sample sequenced in a study of CD8 T cells in ankylosing spondylitis (dated by TCRdb to about 2017). Libraries were made using 5' RACE. Instrument used: Illumina MiSeq. The raw public reads went through TCRdb reprocessing: fastp at Q25, MiXCR clone calling, in-frame beta chains kept. Entries are consolidated by CDR3 protein sequence, retaining the most common genes and DNA. The sample data list around 25,000 distinct CDR3 sequences, and under 15% of these were observed just once. About 35% of the sample goes to the ten largest clones. The sequenced sample consisted of blood. These receptors were obtained from a male donor with ankylosing spondylitis or in good health (not recorded which).

V and J are TRBV6-1 and TRBJ2-7; 10 bases fit TRBD2. Germline values: CDR1 MNHNS, CDR2 SASEGT. The CDR3 spans 16 residues. Trimming cost V 5 bases and J 1 base; bases outside gene matches: 8. The CDR3 DNA follows: TGTGCCAGCAGTCCCCCCCTAGCGGGAGCATCCTACGAGCAGTACTTC. Protein: CASSPPLAGASYEQYF.

V and J are TRBV28 and TRBJ2-7; 8 bases are shared with TRBD2. V shed 6 bases, J shed 3 bases, and the junction held 4 bases outside the gene matches. Germline V lookup: CDR1 MDHEN, CDR2 SYDVKM. The CDR3 spans 13 residues. The CDR3 loop is CASRAGALYEQYF. As DNA, the CDR3 is TGTGCCAGCAGAGCGGGAGCTCTCTACGAGCAGTACTTC.

This clonotype is labeled medium-sized. The rearrangement links TRBV27 to TRBJ2-1; TRBD2 is a possible D gene (5 bases). The ends were cut back, 6 bases at V and 8 bases at J, with 20 bases in the middle. CDR3 length: 15 residues. Germline CDR1 reads MNHEY; CDR2 reads SMNVEV (reference sequence). For the CDR3, the DNA is TGTGCCAGCAGCTTAGATCCCACTCTAGCTGATGAGCAGTTCTTC. It translates to CASSLDPTLADEQFF.

This sequence joins TRBV29-1 and TRBJ1-4; 8 bases map to TRBD1. Per the germline V gene, CDR1 is SQVTM and CDR2 is ANQGSEA. Trimming cost V 1 base and J 5 bases; bases outside gene matches: 9. This CDR3 spans 16 amino acids. For the CDR3, the DNA is TGCAGCGTTGAAGGGGGTCAGGGGGCGACGAATGAAAAACTGTTTTTT. This codes for CSVEGGQGATNEKLFF.

The CDR3 DNA is TGCGCCAGCAGCCAAGTTGGGGGTTTCTACAATGAGCAGTTCTTC. It encodes CASSQVGGFYNEQFF. This chain uses TRBV4-3 with TRBJ2-1; D may match TRBD1 or TRBD2 (5 bases each). The CDR3 totals 15 residues. Germline V lookup: CDR1 LGHNA, CDR2 YSLEER. V was trimmed by 1 base and J by 3 bases, leaving 10 bases between them.

This clonotype was counted only a few times. The chain carries TRBV6-6 and TRBJ2-2, with D perhaps matching TRBD1 or TRBD2 (5 bases each). V was shortened by 6 bases and J by 5 bases, with 16 bases between the two germline ends. The CDR3 runs to 15 residues. The germline V gene encodes CDR1 MNHNY and CDR2 SVGAGI (reference sequence). CDR3 DNA sequence: TGTGCCAGCAGCATAGATGGGACGGCAACCGGGGAGCTGTTTTTT. The encoded protein is CASSIDGTATGELFF.

This clonotype was observed at least ten times. The chain employs TRBV7-2 and TRBJ2-3; D remains ambiguous. Germline V lookup: CDR1 SGHTA, CDR2 FQGNSA. V dropped 5 bases and J dropped 3 bases, with 9 bases sitting between them. There are 13 residues in the CDR3. The CDR3: CASSLQLTDTQYF. CDR3 DNA sequence: TGTGCCAGCAGCCTACAGCTAACAGATACGCAGTATTTT.

The chain is built from TRBV2 and TRBJ2-1; D remains ambiguous. CDR1 is SNHLY and CDR2 is FYNNEI in the germline V gene. V was pared by 10 bases and J by 1 base, with 17 bases between. This CDR3 spans 15 amino acids. The CDR3 loop reads CATSSGRKSYNEQFF. CDR3 in DNA: TGTGCCACCAGCAGTGGACGTAAATCCTACAATGAGCAGTTCTTC.

This chain uses TRBV7-9 with TRBJ2-2; D might be TRBD1 (5 bases). The CDR3 covers 16 residues. Trimming took off 5 bases at V and 3 bases at J, with 16 bases between the two ends. From germline, CDR1 is SEHNR and CDR2 FQNEAQ (reference sequence). CDR3 protein: CASSTWLGEDTGELFF. CDR3 DNA sequence: TGTGCCAGCAGCACATGGTTAGGGGAAGACACCGGGGAGCTGTTTTTT.

This clonotype showed up many times. This chain uses TRBV20-1 with TRBJ1-1; D call uncertain. The CDR3 extends over 14 amino acids. V shed 5 bases and J shed 1 base, with 14 bases lying between them. Germline V gene sequence: CDR1 DFQATT, CDR2 SNEGSKA (reference sequence). CDR3 region: CSAANPIGNTEAFF. The CDR3 region has the DNA TGCAGTGCTGCCAACCCTATAGGGAACACTGAAGCTTTCTTT.

The rearrangement joins TRBV19 to TRBJ2-3; D gene ambiguous. Germline-derived CDR1 and CDR2 are LNHDA and SQIVND (reference sequence). The CDR3 covers 12 residues. Between the trimmed V and J ends, which lost 3 bases and 4 bases, there was a span of 5 bases. This CDR3 reads CASSIFPDTQYF. DNA for the CDR3: TGTGCCAGTAGTATCTTCCCAGATACGCAGTATTTT.

CDR3 nucleotides: TGTGCCAGCAGCTTATTGCTAGCGGGAGGAGATGAGCAGTTCTTC. Protein product: CASSLLLAGGDEQFF. The rearrangement links TRBV7-9 to TRBJ2-1; 11 nucleotides agree with TRBD2. The ends lost 2 bases at V and 8 bases at J; junction bases unmatched: 5. Germline CDR1 is SEHNR and CDR2 is FQNEAQ (reference sequence). This CDR3 comprises 15 residues.

In this sample, this clonotype turned up a few times. The CDR3 DNA reads TGTGCCAGCTTGCCGGCTTCCAACACCGGGGAGCTGTTTTTT. The encoded protein is CASLPASNTGELFF. J is TRBJ2-2 and V is TRBV12-3 or TRBV12-4; unclear D gene. With 8 bases removed from V and 2 bases from J, the gap between germline ends came to 12 bases. The CDR3 is made up of 14 amino acids.

This clonotype was seen only a few times. The V and J genes are TRBV2 and TRBJ2-7; D is unresolved. V gave up 2 bases and J gave up 3 bases, with 8 bases separating them. Germline CDR1 SNHLY, CDR2 FYNNEI. The CDR3 spans 13 residues. The CDR3, as DNA: TGTGCCAGCAGTGAAATCGCCTTCTACGAGCAGTACGTC. Protein product: CASSEIAFYEQYV.

This clonotype was detected ten times or more. The V call is TRBV6-5, the J call TRBJ2-3, with 11 positions matching TRBD1. The CDR3 totals 15 residues. The germline V gene encodes CDR1 MNHEY and CDR2 SVGAGI. Germline trimming cut 5 bases from V and 4 bases from J; bases unmatched to any gene: 5. CDR3 residues: CASSTGTGGSDTQYF. For the CDR3, the DNA is TGTGCCAGCAGTACGGGGACAGGGGGTTCAGATACGCAGTATTTT.

In its sample, this clonotype was seen many times. V gene TRBV6-2 or TRBV6-3 combines with J gene TRBJ2-3, with a possible D match to TRBD2 (6 bases). Trimming shortened V by 4 bases and J by 8 bases, and 16 bases separated the two germline ends. The CDR3 totals 14 residues. Germline V lookup: CDR1 MNHEY, CDR2 SVGEGT. The CDR3 region is CASSFPLAEATQYF. The CDR3 nucleotides are TGTGCCAGCAGTTTCCCACTAGCAGAGGCTACGCAGTATTTT.

This clonotype came up a few times. The chain carries TRBV20-1 and TRBJ2-7; tentative D call: TRBD1 (6 bases). CDR1 DFQATT and CDR2 SNEGSKA come from the germline V gene (reference sequence). The CDR3 totals 13 residues. V shed 5 bases and J shed 2 bases, with 13 bases lying between them. CDR3 sequence reads: CSASDRSPYEQYF. The CDR3 DNA reads as TGCAGTGCTTCCGACAGGAGCCCCTACGAGCAGTACTTC.

This clonotype was seen many times. V and J are TRBV5-1 and TRBJ2-7; TRBD2 matches 11 bases. V lost 4 bases and J lost 5; bases outside the gene matches: 11. This CDR3 comprises 16 residues. CDR1 SGHRS and CDR2 YFSETQ come from the germline V gene. The chain's CDR3 is CASSRDSGRGTDEQYF. The CDR3 DNA sequence: TGCGCCAGCAGCCGGGATAGCGGGAGGGGTACGGACGAGCAGTACTTC.

This clonotype was detected ten times or more. The chain is built from TRBV7-2 and TRBJ1-4; TRBD1 matches 7 bases. J gave up 4 bases and V 3 bases, and 8 bases lay outside the gene matches. Germline values: CDR1 SGHTA, CDR2 FQGNSA. The CDR3 loop spans 16 amino acids. The CDR3 spells CASSLREGADNEKLFF. In DNA, the CDR3 is TGTGCCAGCAGCTTGAGGGAGGGGGCAGATAATGAAAAACTGTTTTTT.

V usage is TRBV12-3 or TRBV12-4 and J usage is TRBJ1-6; D not certain. There are 15 residues in the CDR3. Trimming left V 8 bases short and J 4 bases short, with 15 bases between. CDR3 residues: CASSFAGDYNSPLHF. The CDR3 region has the DNA TGTGCCAGCTCCTTCGCCGGGGATTATAATTCACCCCTCCACTTT.

This clonotype was counted at least ten times. CDR3 nucleotide sequence: TGTGCCAGCAGCGTTCAGGGGAAGGCCGGGGAGCTGTTTTTT. This translates into CASSVQGKAGELFF. The chain recombines TRBV7-9 with TRBJ2-2, with D possibly being TRBD1 (6 bases). Germline CDR1 is SEHNR and CDR2 is FQNEAQ (reference sequence). V lost 5 bases, J lost 6 bases, and 13 bases lay in between. The CDR3 runs 14 residues.

This chain links TRBV18 with TRBJ1-3; D remains ambiguous. Deletions cut 3 bases from V and 0 bases from J, with 15 bases between. The germline V gene has CDR1 KGHSH and CDR2 LQKENI. The CDR3 runs to 17 residues. The CDR3 loop is CASSPGGRSLSGNTIYF. The DNA for the CDR3 is TGTGCCAGCTCACCGGGAGGCAGAAGCCTCTCTGGAAACACCATATATTTT.

The chain recombines TRBV29-1 with TRBJ2-1; TRBD1 or TRBD2 may be the D gene (5 bases each). Germline V lookup: CDR1 SQVTM, CDR2 ANQGSEA. The CDR3 spans 14 residues. Trimming shortened V by 6 bases and J by 2 bases, and 14 bases separated the two germline ends. The CDR3 DNA is TGCAGCGTCGCCGGGACGGGGACCTACAATGAGCAGTTCTTC. This codes for CSVAGTGTYNEQFF.

On this clonotype itself: Given a much more abundant clone one base away, this may be a read error. This chain joins TRBV5-1 and TRBJ2-2, with D possibly being TRBD1 (6 bases). From germline, CDR1 is SGHRS and CDR2 YFSETQ. The CDR3 is 14 amino acids. CDR3 nucleotide sequence: TGCGGCAGCAGCCAGGGGACGAACACCGGGGAGCTGTTTTTT. Protein: CGSSQGTNTGELFF.

This clonotype turned up a few times. The chain carries TRBV7-2 and TRBJ2-4; D perhaps matches TRBD1 (5 bases). CDR1 is SGHTA, CDR2 FQGNSA, per germline. Trimming pared 5 bases from V and 6 bases from J, leaving 20 bases between. The CDR3 sequence is 16 residues long. This CDR3 reads CASSRPGWQGGNIQYF. The CDR3 region has the DNA TGTGCCAGCAGCCGCCCTGGATGGCAGGGTGGAAACATTCAGTACTTC.

This clonotype was seen a few times. The gene calls are TRBV10-3 and TRBJ1-2; TRBD1 agrees at 7 bases. Trimming removed 0 bases from V and 5 bases from J; junction bases left unmatched: 3. This CDR3 region has 14 residues. Germline assignment: CDR1 ENHRY and CDR2 SYGVKD. CDR3 DNA: TGTGCCATCAGTGAGTCGGGACAGTCATATGGCTACACCTTC. Amino acids: CAISESGQSYGYTF.

This clonotype was seen repeatedly, ten times or more. The rearrangement uses TRBV20-1 and TRBJ2-7, with D possibly matching TRBD1 (6 bases). CDR1 is DFQATT, CDR2 SNEGSKA, per germline (reference sequence). This CDR3 is 15 amino acids long. V lost 0 bases and J 0 bases, leaving 12 bases between the germline ends. The CDR3 loop reads CSARDATGSSYEQYV. Written as DNA, the CDR3 is TGCAGTGCTAGAGATGCCACAGGGAGCTCCTACGAGCAGTACGTC.